Each of the 29 T cell receptor beta chains below was sequenced from the same sample in a study of early T cells in non-severe SARS-CoV-2 infection. TCRdb called the 5' RACE reads again in MiXCR, with one record for every CDR3 protein. The data contain 35,000 to 45,000 distinct CDR3 sequences, approximately 5.3% of them seen just once; the ten biggest clones take up roughly 27%. The specimen was whole blood. The receptors stem from an adult who was a healthcare worker with PCR-confirmed SARS-CoV-2 infection or an uninfected control (not recorded which).

This clonotype was observed many times. The genes are TRBV24-1 and TRBJ2-1; D is ambiguous. The germline V gene has CDR1 KGHDR and CDR2 SFDVKD. The V gene lost 0 bases and the J gene lost 12 bases, with 11 bases spanning the gap. The CDR3 spans 13 residues. DNA for the CDR3: TGTGCCACCAGTGATTTGGGATGGTCGGGGCAGTTCTTC. This sequence encodes CATSDLGWSGQFF.

At least ten counts were recorded for this clonotype. This rearrangement joins TRBV6-5 to TRBJ2-7, with TRBD1 matching 9 bases. Germline V CDR1 and CDR2: MNHEY, SVGAGI. This CDR3 contains 14 residues. The junction had 6 bases not matched to a gene; V was cut back by 6 bases and J by 3 bases. The CDR3 DNA sequence: TGTGCCAGCAGCCCGGGACAGGGTATCTACGAGCAGTACTTC. Translating it yields CASSPGQGIYEQYF.

As for this clonotype: Since a much larger clone is just one base distant, this may be a read error. The chain is built from TRBV6-5 and TRBJ1-6, with D maybe TRBD1 (6 bases). V lost 4 bases, J lost 9 bases, and 13 bases lay in between. Germline-derived CDR1 and CDR2 are MNHEY and SVGAGI. The CDR3 covers 14 residues. The CDR3 sequence is CASSFDRSGSPLHF. CDR3 coding DNA: TGTGCCAGCAGTTTCGACAGGAGTGGTTCACCCCTCCACTTT.

In its sample, this clonotype was seen many times. The chain combines TRBV20-1 with TRBJ1-4; D is possibly TRBD1 (5 bases). The germline gives CDR1 DFQATT, CDR2 SNEGSKA (reference sequence). This CDR3 contains 16 residues. The V end lost 1 base, the J end lost 3 bases, and 15 bases lay between the germline ends. The CDR3 DNA follows: TGCAGTGCTAGAGGGGGGGGTTTAACTTCTAATGAAAAACTGTTTTTT. This encodes CSARGGGLTSNEKLFF.

At least ten counts were recorded for this clonotype. The chain uses TRBV27 and TRBJ1-6, with 7 bases aligning to TRBD1. J gave up 8 bases and V 1 base, and 5 bases lay outside the gene matches. CDR3 length: 15 amino acids. CDR1 is MNHEY and CDR2 is SMNVEV in the germline V gene (reference sequence). The CDR3 region is CASSLYRGRDSPLHF. As DNA, the CDR3 is TGTGCCAGCAGTTTATACAGGGGACGGGATTCACCCCTCCACTTT.

The sample holds many counts of this clonotype. The chain employs TRBV11-2 and TRBJ2-2; D is unresolved. The CDR3 consists of 12 residues. CDR1 and CDR2 (germline): SGHAT, FQNNGV. Trimming removed 5 bases from V and 3 bases from J, with 4 bases in between. CDR3 DNA sequence: TGTGCCAGCAGCCCATACACCGGGGAGCTGTTTTTT. Protein product: CASSPYTGELFF. Drawing the rest from reference TRBV11-2 and TRBJ2-2, the complete variable domain is EAGVAQSPRYKIIEKRQSVAFWCNPISGHATLYWYQQILGQGPKLLIQFQNNGVVDDSQLPKDRFSAERLKGVDSTLKIQPAKLEDSAVYLCASSPYTGELFFGEGSRLTVL.

This clonotype was observed at least ten times. The gene calls are TRBV12-3 or TRBV12-4 and TRBJ2-3; D not resolved. The V gene lost 6 bases and the J gene lost 2 bases, with 12 bases spanning the gap. CDR3 length equals 14 residues. The CDR3 here is CASRPLNPTDTQYF. The CDR3 nucleotides are TGTGCCAGCAGGCCTCTAAACCCCACAGATACGCAGTATTTT.

This clonotype was seen repeatedly, ten times or more. V gene TRBV19 combines with J gene TRBJ2-1; 11 positions match TRBD2. The CDR3 is 19 amino acids. Trimming took 6 bases from V and 8 from J; bases not matched to a gene: 21. CDR1 and CDR2 (germline): LNHDA, SQIVND (reference sequence). The CDR3 region has the DNA TGTGCCAGTAGCTATCTTTCTGGAGTAGCGGGAGGGTTTGGGGATGAGCAGTTCTTC. Its protein is CASSYLSGVAGGFGDEQFF.

Many counts were recorded for this clonotype. The gene calls are TRBV12-3 or TRBV12-4 and TRBJ1-1, with 10 positions matching TRBD1. With 2 bases clipped from V and 7 bases from J, the junction kept 13 bases outside the gene matches. This CDR3 is built from 17 residues. CDR3 DNA sequence: TGTGCCAGCAGTTTATCTGAGTGGACAGGGGGACAGGGTGAAGCTTTCTTT. This encodes CASSLSEWTGGQGEAFF.

This clonotype has a count of ten or more. The chain joins TRBV19 to TRBJ1-5, with D perhaps TRBD1 (5 bases). Trimming stripped 5 bases from V and 3 bases from J, with 14 bases between. This CDR3 has 15 residues. CDR1 LNHDA and CDR2 SQIVND come from the germline V gene (reference sequence). CDR3 residues: CASSAQGGDNQPQHF. The CDR3 DNA sequence: TGTGCCAGTAGTGCGCAGGGAGGCGACAATCAGCCCCAGCATTTT. The whole variable domain, remainder taken from reference TRBV19 and TRBJ1-5, is DGGITQSPKYLFRKEGQNVTLSCEQNLNHDAMYWYRQDPGQGLRLIYYSQIVNDFQKGDIAEGYSVSREKKESFPLTVTSAQKNPTAFYLCASSAQGGDNQPQHFGDGTRLSIL.

As for this clonotype: An end of the junction does not agree with germline; a read error may underlie this. V usage is TRBV11-2 and J usage is TRBJ2-3; 8 bases are a match to TRBD1. From germline, CDR1 is SGHAT and CDR2 FQNNGV. The CDR3 consists of 16 residues. CDR3 loop: CVSSLGGTGNTDTQYF. Written as DNA, the CDR3 is TGTGTCAGCAGCTTAGGAGGGACAGGAAACACAGATACGCAGTATTTT. Full variable domain (missing parts from reference TRBV11-2 and TRBJ2-3): EAGVAQSPRYKIIEKRQSVAFWCNPISGHATLYWYQQILGQGPKLLIQFQNNGVVDDSQLPKDRFSAERLKGVDSTLKIQPAKLEDSAVYLCVSSLGGTGNTDTQYFGPGTRLTVL.

This clonotype was counted many times. The chain carries TRBV27 and TRBJ1-2, with D maybe TRBD1 (5 bases). V lost 3 bases to trimming and J lost 4 bases, with 9 bases between them. Per the germline V gene, CDR1 is MNHEY and CDR2 is SMNVEV (reference sequence). The CDR3 is made up of 13 amino acids. The CDR3 reads CASSFTGTYGYTF. CDR3 bases: TGTGCCAGCAGTTTTACCGGGACCTATGGCTACACCTTC.

This clonotype appeared many times. The chain employs TRBV14 and TRBJ2-1; no clear D. This CDR3 has 15 residues. V dropped 1 base and J dropped 1 base, with 8 bases sitting between them. The germline CDR1 and CDR2 sequences are SGHDN and FVKESK. CDR3 DNA sequence: TGTGCCAGCAGCCAAGGTTTGGGTTCCTACAATGAGCAGTTCTTC. It yields the protein CASSQGLGSYNEQFF.

The J gene is TRBJ2-1, the V gene TRBV7-6; D possibly corresponds to TRBD2 (6 bases). Per the germline V gene, CDR1 is SGHVS and CDR2 is FNYEAQ. V shed 1 base and J shed 12 bases, with 19 bases lying between them. This CDR3 has 15 amino acids. The CDR3 DNA follows: TGTGCCAGCAGCTTAGAGATACTAGCCTCATCCGGGCAGTTCTTC. Its protein is CASSLEILASSGQFF.

This clonotype was found a few times. The rearrangement joins TRBV2 to TRBJ1-1; D gene unclear. CDR1 is SNHLY and CDR2 is FYNNEI in the germline V gene. V lost 4 bases, J lost 1 base, and 10 bases lay in between. This CDR3 is 14 amino acids long. The DNA for the CDR3 is TGTGCCAGCAGTGCTAACGGGCGGAACACTGAAGCTTTCTTT. As protein: CASSANGRNTEAFF. Complete variable domain (other parts from reference TRBV2 and TRBJ1-1): EPEVTQTPSHQVTQMGQEVILRCVPISNHLYFYWYRQILGQKVEFLVSFYNNEISEKSEIFDDQFSVERPDGSNFTLKIRSTKLEDSAMYFCASSANGRNTEAFFGQGTRLTVV.

This clonotype was counted many times. In DNA, the CDR3 is TGCAGTGCTAGAGTAATTGGATTAACCGGCGGCTACACCTTC. The encoded protein is CSARVIGLTGGYTF. The chain combines TRBV20-1 with TRBJ1-2; D is unclear. V was cut by 1 base and J by 8 bases, with 17 bases left in between. The CDR3 runs to 14 residues. Germline CDR1 is DFQATT and CDR2 is SNEGSKA (reference sequence).

This clonotype was recorded many times. This chain links TRBV7-9 with TRBJ2-1, with TRBD2 matching 7 bases. The CDR3 length is 14 residues. Germline CDR1 reads SEHNR; CDR2 reads FQNEAQ (reference sequence). The J segment lost 7 bases and the V segment lost 1 base, leaving 4 bases of the junction unmatched. The DNA for the CDR3 is TGTGCCAGCAGCTTAGTGGGACTACGGAATGAGCAGTTCTTC. It codes for CASSLVGLRNEQFF.

The chain employs TRBV5-1 and TRBJ2-7, with 7 bases aligning to TRBD2. The CDR3 sequence is 15 residues long. After removal of 5 bases from V and 3 bases from J, the junction contained 11 bases not matched to a gene. Germline lookup yields CDR1 SGHRS and CDR2 YFSETQ. The CDR3 here is CASSEKAGLIYEQYF. The CDR3, as DNA: TGCGCCAGCAGTGAGAAAGCGGGGCTAATCTACGAGCAGTACTTC.

This clonotype was seen many times. A read error may account for a junction end that differs from germline. The J gene is TRBJ2-1, the V gene TRBV7-7; D possibly corresponds to TRBD2 (6 bases). The CDR3 is 16 residues long. Germline lookup yields CDR1 SSHAT and CDR2 FNYEAQ (reference sequence). The CDR3 loop is CASSLEYGGVGNEQFF. The CDR3 DNA reads as TGTGCTAGCAGCTTAGAGTACGGGGGTGTTGGGAATGAGCAGTTCTTC.

This clonotype was seen ten or more times. The rearrangement uses TRBV19 and TRBJ1-5; no firm D call. This CDR3 spans 14 amino acids. The V gene lost 3 bases and the J gene lost 4 bases, with 10 bases spanning the gap. Germline V lookup: CDR1 LNHDA, CDR2 SQIVND (reference sequence). The CDR3 protein is CASSISQNNQPQHF. The CDR3 coding sequence is TGTGCCAGTAGTATCTCCCAAAATAATCAGCCCCAGCATTTT.

This clonotype was seen a few times. The rearrangement uses TRBV6-5 and TRBJ2-7; the match to TRBD1 covers 7 bases. With V trimmed by 8 bases and J by 1 base, 11 bases remained unmatched. The CDR3 has 15 residues. Germline V gene data show CDR1 as MNHEY and CDR2 as SVGAGI. CDR3 in amino acids: CASSRVGRGSYEQYF. CDR3 in DNA: TGTGCCAGCTCTCGGGTTGGCAGGGGGTCCTACGAGCAGTACTTC.

This clonotype was seen at least ten times. V and J are TRBV6-5 and TRBJ1-2, with no clear D. Trimming removed 6 bases at V and 4 bases at J, with 15 bases between. The CDR3 consists of 14 residues. Per the germline V gene, CDR1 is MNHEY and CDR2 is SVGAGI. CDR3 bases: TGTGCCAGCAGCTCCTATAGTGGGAGCTATGGCTACACCTTC. Protein product: CASSSYSGSYGYTF.

In its sample, this clonotype was seen a few times. The chain couples TRBV5-5 to TRBJ2-1, with unresolved D. The CDR3 runs to 14 residues. Germline V gives CDR1 SGHKS, CDR2 YYEKEE (reference sequence). The germline V and J ends were trimmed by 1 base and 3 bases, with 8 bases remaining between them. The CDR3 DNA follows: TGTGCCAGCAGCTTGACGGCGGTCTACAATGAGCAGTTCTTC. This translates into CASSLTAVYNEQFF.

The rearrangement links TRBV20-1 to TRBJ2-4; 7 positions agree with TRBD1. With V trimmed by 7 bases and J by 0 bases, 15 bases remained unmatched. Germline CDR1 and CDR2: DFQATT and SNEGSKA (reference sequence). This CDR3 spans 17 amino acids. DNA for the CDR3: TGCAGTGAGTCGACAGTTACAGGGGATGGAGCCAAAAACATTCAGTACTTC. Protein: CSESTVTGDGAKNIQYF.

The chain recombines TRBV7-9 with TRBJ2-5; the D gene is possibly TRBD2 (5 bases). Germline values: CDR1 SEHNR, CDR2 FQNEAQ (reference sequence). This CDR3 contains 14 residues. Trimming pared 7 bases from V and 3 bases from J, leaving 15 bases between. The CDR3 spells CASTFRGSEETQYF. The CDR3 nucleotides are TGTGCCAGCACCTTCCGGGGTAGCGAAGAGACCCAGTACTTC.

The V call is TRBV3-1, the J call TRBJ2-5; D is possibly TRBD2 (6 bases). The CDR3 sequence is 15 residues long. Germline CDR1 is LGHDT and CDR2 is YNNKEL (reference sequence). Between the trimmed V and J ends, which lost 4 bases and 2 bases, there was a span of 14 bases. In DNA form, the CDR3 reads TGTGCCAGCAGCCCCCCGGGACTTTATCAAGAGACCCAGTACTTC. Its protein is CASSPPGLYQETQYF.

This clonotype showed up many times. The rearrangement links TRBV30 to TRBJ2-1; TRBD2 aligns across 7 bases. J gave up 8 bases and V 4 bases, and 8 bases lay outside the gene matches. The CDR3 has 13 amino acids. Per the germline V gene, CDR1 is GTSNPN and CDR2 is SVGIG (reference sequence). The CDR3 DNA sequence: TGTGCCTGGACGGGCGGGAGCGGCGATGAGCAGTTCTTC. Residues: CAWTGGSGDEQFF.

This clonotype showed up many times. The rearrangement links TRBV7-9 to TRBJ2-3; TRBD1 might be the D (6 bases). Germline V gene sequence: CDR1 SEHNR, CDR2 FQNEAQ (reference sequence). The CDR3 has 16 amino acids. V was cut by 0 bases and J by 2 bases, with 12 bases left in between. The CDR3 protein is CASSLAETGVTDTQYF. CDR3 DNA sequence: TGTGCCAGCAGCTTAGCGGAGACAGGTGTCACAGATACGCAGTATTTT.

The rearrangement uses TRBV6-6 and TRBJ1-1; the D gene is possibly TRBD1 (6 bases). Germline V gene sequence: CDR1 MNHNY, CDR2 SVGAGI (reference sequence). The V end lost 5 bases, the J end lost 1 base, and 17 bases lay between the germline ends. CDR3 length: 16 residues. CDR3 loop: CASSSTPETGNTEAFF. The CDR3, as DNA: TGTGCCAGCAGTAGTACCCCGGAGACAGGGAACACTGAAGCTTTCTTT.